This TCR beta chain was documented in a study of cytomegalovirus exposure and HLA in healthy donors. V shed 5 bases and J 5 bases; nucleotides not matched to a gene: 4. Germline V gene data show CDR1 as SGDLS and CDR2 as YYNGEE. This CDR3 contains 14 residues. PCR amplification relied on 60 Vbeta primers (plus 13 Jbeta primers). The method was immunoSEQ multiplex PCR; TCRdb's version includes in-frame clones alone and lacks a portion of them. Among roughly 190,000 clones listed, around 86% were seen once. V and J are TRBV9 and TRBJ1-4, with TRBD1 matching over 9 bases. The material sequenced was PBMCs. The source is a man between 35 and 55 years old in good health and CMV-seropositive. CDR3 nucleotide sequence: TGTGCCAGCAGTCCCGGACAGGGGAATGAAAAACTGTTTTTT. Its translation is CASSPGQGNEKLFF.